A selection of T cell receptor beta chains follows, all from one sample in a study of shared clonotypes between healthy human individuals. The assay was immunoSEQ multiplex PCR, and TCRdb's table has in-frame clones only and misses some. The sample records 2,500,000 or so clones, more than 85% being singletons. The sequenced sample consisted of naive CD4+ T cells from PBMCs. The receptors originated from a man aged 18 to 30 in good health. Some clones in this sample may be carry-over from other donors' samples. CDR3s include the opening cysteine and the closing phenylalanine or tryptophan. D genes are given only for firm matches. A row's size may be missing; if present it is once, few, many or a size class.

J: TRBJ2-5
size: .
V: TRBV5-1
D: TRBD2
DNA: TGCGCCAGCAGCTTGGGGGAGACTAGCGCCTACTTC
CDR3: CASSLGETSAYF

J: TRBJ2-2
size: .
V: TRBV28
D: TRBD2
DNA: TGTGCCAGCGGCCTCGGGACTAGCGGAGGCGGGGAGCTGTTTTTT
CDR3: CASGLGTSGGGELFF

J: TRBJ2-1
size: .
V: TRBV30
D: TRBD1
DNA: TGTGCCTGGGCCCTACAGGGGAGAGTCGATGAGCAGTTCTTC
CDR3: CAWALQGRVDEQFF

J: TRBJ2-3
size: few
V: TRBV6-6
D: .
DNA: TGTGCCAGCAGTTACCACGCAGATACGCAGTATTTT
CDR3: CASSYHADTQYF

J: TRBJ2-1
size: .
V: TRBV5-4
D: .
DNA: TGTGCCAGCAGCTTAGGCAGGGACGCCTACAATGAGCAGTTCTTC
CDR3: CASSLGRDAYNEQFF

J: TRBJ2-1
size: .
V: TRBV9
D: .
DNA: TGTGCCAGCAGCGTAGGGCGCGTTCAGGGCAATGAGCAGTTCTTC
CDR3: CASSVGRVQGNEQFF

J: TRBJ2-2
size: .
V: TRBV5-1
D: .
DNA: TGCGCCAGCTGCATTGACGCGAACACCGGGGAGCTGTTTTTT
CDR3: CASCIDANTGELFF

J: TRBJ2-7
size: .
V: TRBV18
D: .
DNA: TGTGCCAGCTCACCAGGTCTGGGGGCCGAATACGAGCAGTACTTC
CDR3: CASSPGLGAEYEQYF

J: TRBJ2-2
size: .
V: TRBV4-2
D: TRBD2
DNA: TGTGCCAGCAGCCAAAGCGGGAGTGGCACCGGGGAGCTGTTTTTT
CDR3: CASSQSGSGTGELFF

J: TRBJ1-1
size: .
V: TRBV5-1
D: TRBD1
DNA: TGCGCCAGCAGCCAGGGACAGGTGACTGAAGCTTTCTTT
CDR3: CASSQGQVTEAFF

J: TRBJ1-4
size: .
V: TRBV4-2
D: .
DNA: TGTGCCAGCAGTCTCTCTGTCGGGGTGCTCAATGAAAAACTGTTTTTT
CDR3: CASSLSVGVLNEKLFF

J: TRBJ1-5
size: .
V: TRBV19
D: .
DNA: TGTGCCAGTAGACCACCGCCCGGAGGGTTTGAGCCCCAGCATTTT
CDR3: CASRPPPGGFEPQHF

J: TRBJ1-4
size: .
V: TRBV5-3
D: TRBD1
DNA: TGTGCCAGAAGCTCCCGACAGGGCCCGACTAATGAAAAACTGTTTTTT
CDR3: CARSSRQGPTNEKLFF

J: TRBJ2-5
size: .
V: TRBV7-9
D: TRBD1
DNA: TGTGCCAGCAGCTTAGGAGTCAGGGGGCTTGTCGGGGAGACCCAGTACTTC
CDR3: CASSLGVRGLVGETQYF

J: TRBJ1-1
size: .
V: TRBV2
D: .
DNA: TGTGCTAGCAGATTGACAGGATCTTTGAACACTGAAGCTTTCTTT
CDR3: CASRLTGSLNTEAFF

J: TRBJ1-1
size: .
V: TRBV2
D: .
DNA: TGTGCCAGCAGGCTCACCCCAGGGGTGGTGAACACTGAAGCTTTCTTT
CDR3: CASRLTPGVVNTEAFF

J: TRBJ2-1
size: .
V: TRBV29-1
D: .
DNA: TGCAGCGTTGAAGTGGACAAGGTAGACAATGAGCAGTTCTTC
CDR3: CSVEVDKVDNEQFF

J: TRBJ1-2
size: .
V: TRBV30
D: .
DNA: TGTGCCTGGGGACGTTATGGCTACACCTTC
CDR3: CAWGRYGYTF

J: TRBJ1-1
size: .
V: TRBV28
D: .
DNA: TGTGCCAGCATTAACAGGCGGGGGAAGATCGGGAACACTGAAGCTTTCTTT
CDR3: CASINRRGKIGNTEAFF

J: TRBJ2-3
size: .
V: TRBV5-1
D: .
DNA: TGCGCCAGCAGCTTGGCCCGGCCAGTCGATACAGATACGCAGTATTTT
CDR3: CASSLARPVDTDTQYF

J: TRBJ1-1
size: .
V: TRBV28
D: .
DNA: TGTGCCAGCAGTTTACGGGCAGGGACGGGGAACACTGAAGCTTTCTTT
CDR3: CASSLRAGTGNTEAFF

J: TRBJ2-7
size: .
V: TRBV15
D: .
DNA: TGTGCCACCAGCAGAGATCCCTATGGTGGCGAGCAGTACTTC
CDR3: CATSRDPYGGEQYF

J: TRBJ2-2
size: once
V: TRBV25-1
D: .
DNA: TGTGCCAGCAGTGAATATACCGGTACCGGGGAGCTGTTTTTT
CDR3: CASSEYTGTGELFF

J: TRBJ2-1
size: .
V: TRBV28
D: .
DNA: TGTGCCAGCAGTCGCCGTGGCTCCTACAATGAGCAGTTCTTC
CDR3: CASSRRGSYNEQFF

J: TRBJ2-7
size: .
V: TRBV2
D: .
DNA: TGTGCCAGCAGCTGGACAGCCCCGATACCCGACTTC
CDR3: CASSWTAPIPDF

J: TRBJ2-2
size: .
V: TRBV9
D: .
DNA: TGTGCCAGCAGCCCCCACGGGCAGGCAAACACCGGGGAGCTGTTTTTT
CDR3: CASSPHGQANTGELFF

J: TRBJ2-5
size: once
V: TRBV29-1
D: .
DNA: TGCAGCGTTGTTGGCACCCAAGAGACCCAGTACTTC
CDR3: CSVVGTQETQYF

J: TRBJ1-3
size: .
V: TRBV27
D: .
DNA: TGTGCCAGCAGCCGCCACAAAAGCTCTGGAAACACCATATATTTT
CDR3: CASSRHKSSGNTIYF

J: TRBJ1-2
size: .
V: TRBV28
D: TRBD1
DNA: TGTGCCAGCAGTCTCGGGACAGGGGGCCTGGGGTATGGCTACACCTTC
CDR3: CASSLGTGGLGYGYTF

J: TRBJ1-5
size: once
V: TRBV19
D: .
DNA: TGTGCCAGTAGCATCGGATGGGGAGGGAGCAATCAGCCCCAGCATTTT
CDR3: CASSIGWGGSNQPQHF

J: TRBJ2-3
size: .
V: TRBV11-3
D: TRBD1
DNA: TGTGCCAGCAGCACAGGGGGCGAGAGCACAGATACGCAGTATTTT
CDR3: CASSTGGESTDTQYF

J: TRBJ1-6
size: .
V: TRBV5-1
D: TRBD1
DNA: TGCGCCAGCAGCTTCTTAGACAGGGATAATTCACCCCTCCACTTT
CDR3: CASSFLDRDNSPLHF

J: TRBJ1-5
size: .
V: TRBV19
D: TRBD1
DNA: TGTGCCAGTAGTACCGGACAGGGTAATCATCAGCCCCAGCATTTT
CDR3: CASSTGQGNHQPQHF

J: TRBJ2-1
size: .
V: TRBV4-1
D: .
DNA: TGCGCCAGCAGCCAAGATGAGAGCGGGTGGGTCAGCTCCTACAATGAGCAGTTCTTC
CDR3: CASSQDESGWVSSYNEQFF

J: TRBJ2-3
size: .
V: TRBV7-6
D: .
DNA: TGTGCCAGCAGCTTAGCGCTGGGAGTCGGCACAGATACGCAGTATTTT
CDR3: CASSLALGVGTDTQYF

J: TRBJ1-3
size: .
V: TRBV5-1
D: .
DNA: TGCGCCAGCAGCCGAAATTTATTGGACGGGTACTCTGGAAACACCATATATTTT
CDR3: CASSRNLLDGYSGNTIYF

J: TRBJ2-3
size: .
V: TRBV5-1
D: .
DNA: TGCGCCAGCAGCTTTGGGTCTAGCACAGATACGCAGTATTTT
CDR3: CASSFGSSTDTQYF

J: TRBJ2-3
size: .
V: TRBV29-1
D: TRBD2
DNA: TGCAGCGTCGTCGGGACTAGCGGGAGCACAGATACGCAGTATTTT
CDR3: CSVVGTSGSTDTQYF

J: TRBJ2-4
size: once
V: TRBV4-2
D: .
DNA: TGTGCCAGCAGCCCTCGGGGCAGTAACAAAAACATTCAGTACTTC
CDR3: CASSPRGSNKNIQYF

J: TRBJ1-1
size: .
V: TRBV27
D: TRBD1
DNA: TGTGCCAGCAGCTCCAGGACAGGGCCGGGGAACACTGAAGCTTTCTTT
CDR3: CASSSRTGPGNTEAFF

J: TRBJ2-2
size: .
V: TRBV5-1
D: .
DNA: TGCGCCAGCAGCTGGGGCCCATCTCTAAACACCGGGGAGCTGTTTTTT
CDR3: CASSWGPSLNTGELFF

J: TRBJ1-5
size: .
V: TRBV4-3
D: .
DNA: TGCGCCAGCAGCCAAGGGACTCTTTCGTCGGGGCAGCCCCAGCATTTT
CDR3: CASSQGTLSSGQPQHF

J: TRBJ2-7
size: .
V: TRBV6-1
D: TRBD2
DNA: TGTGCCAGCAGACGGGGGGACGTAGTAGTCTACGAGCAGTACTTC
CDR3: CASRRGDVVVYEQYF

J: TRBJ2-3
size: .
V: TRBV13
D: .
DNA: TGTGCCAGCAGCCGCCCTAACCGACTAGATCCCCGTACGCAGTATTTT
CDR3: CASSRPNRLDPRTQYF

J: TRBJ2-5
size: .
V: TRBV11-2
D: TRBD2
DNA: TGTGCCAGCAGCTTAGGGGCCCTAGCGGGAGAAGAGACCCAGTACTTC
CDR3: CASSLGALAGEETQYF

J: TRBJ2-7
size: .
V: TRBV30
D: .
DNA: TGTGCCTGGGGTCGGGGTAGCTCCTACGAGCAGTACTTC
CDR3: CAWGRGSSYEQYF

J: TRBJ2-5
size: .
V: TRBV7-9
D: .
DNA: TGTGCCAGCAGCTCTAAGGGCGGGTACCAAGAGACCCAGTACTTC
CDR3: CASSSKGGYQETQYF

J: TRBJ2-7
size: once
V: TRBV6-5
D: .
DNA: TGTGCCAGCAGCTCCGAGCGGACCTTCCTCTCCGAGCAGTACTTC
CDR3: CASSSERTFLSEQYF

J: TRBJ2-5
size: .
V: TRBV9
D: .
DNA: TGTGCCAGACTTGGGGTAACTAAAGAGACCCAGTACTTC
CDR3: CARLGVTKETQYF

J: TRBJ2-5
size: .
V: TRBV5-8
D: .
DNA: TGTGCCAGCAGTCTGACCGGGACGCTCGGGGAGACCCAGTACTTC
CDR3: CASSLTGTLGETQYF